This T cell receptor (beta chain) was identified in a study of T cell changes during pregnancy in multiple sclerosis. V lost 3 bases, J lost 3 bases, and 12 bases lay in between. This CDR3 is 14 amino acids long. Germline V gives CDR1 SGHTA, CDR2 FQGTGA. Sequencing used immunoSEQ multiplex PCR; TCRdb keeps in-frame clones, though not all of them. The table shows under 70,000 clones, with about 89% occurring only once. The sample in question was CD4+ T cells from peripheral blood mononuclear cells, obtained after pregnancy. The TCR comes from a female donor in good health, enrolled as a control in a pregnancy study. The chain joins TRBV7-3 to TRBJ2-7; D is uncertain. CDR3 region: CASSFSNTNYEQYF. CDR3 nucleotides: TGTGCCAGCAGCTTTTCGAACACGAACTACGAGCAGTACTTC.